This is a list of T cell receptor beta chains from one sample in a study of blood T cell repertoires in COVID-19. Only in-frame clones appear in the TCRdb table, and some are missing; sequencing was by immunoSEQ multiplex PCR. The sample shows 200,000 to 250,000 clones, 82% of them seen only once. The material sequenced was peripheral blood. These TCRs come from a woman older than 75 with acute or convalescent COVID-19. Each CDR3 is given with its conserved first and last residue. D genes are given only for firm matches.

D | J | V | CDR3
TRBD1 | TRBJ2-2 | TRBV7-3 | CASSVSYRGTGELFF
TRBD1 | TRBJ1-6 | TRBV27 | CASSMGTGGNSPLHF
TRBD1 | TRBJ1-2 | TRBV5-4 | CASSPHRQGSTF
TRBD1 | TRBJ2-7 | TRBV10-3 | CAISEQGQGIYEQYF
NA | TRBJ1-5 | TRBV3-1/TRBV3-2 | CASSPDSLEKPQHF
TRBD1 | TRBJ2-5 | TRBV7-9 | CASSPGDRGGKTQYF
NA | TRBJ2-3 | TRBV14 | CASSQGYTDTQYF
TRBD2 | TRBJ2-6 | TRBV11-3 | CASSKGGSGANVLTF
NA | TRBJ2-1 | TRBV5-6 | CASSFMEEQFF
NA | TRBJ1-1 | TRBV10-3 | CAISDKGTEAFF
TRBD2 | TRBJ2-5 | TRBV5-8 | CASSFQGLVRETQYF
NA | TRBJ2-3 | TRBV11-1 | CASSQVGTDTQYF
TRBD2 | TRBJ2-7 | TRBV10-1 | CASKRLNLFTSASSYEQYF
NA | TRBJ1-2 | TRBV18 | CASSPAGVDYGYTF
NA | TRBJ2-4 | TRBV19 | CASSDDRAKNIQYF
NA | TRBJ2-5 | TRBV15 | CATSRGNQETQYF
NA | TRBJ1-6 | TRBV7-2 | CASSSIHSPLHF
TRBD1 | TRBJ2-3 | TRBV29-1 | CSVETGGVSTDTQYF
TRBD1 | TRBJ1-1 | TRBV2 | CASSLTGDTEAFF
NA | TRBJ1-1 | TRBV20-1 | CSASRDTMNTEAFF
NA | TRBJ1-1 | TRBV9 | CASRKQDSNTEAFF
TRBD2 | TRBJ2-5 | TRBV7-3 | CASSPGGQETQYF
NA | TRBJ1-1 | TRBV19 | CASSLDTARAEF
TRBD1 | TRBJ1-1 | TRBV27 | CASSLRGQGATNTEAFF
TRBD2 | TRBJ2-5 | TRBV30 | CAWSGGLAAETQYF
NA | TRBJ2-5 | TRBV5-1 | CASSLGRGGSTETQYF
NA | TRBJ1-5 | TRBV6-5 | CASRQAGFGNQPQHF
NA | TRBJ1-5 | TRBV15 | CATSSPNSLNQPQHF
TRBD1 | TRBJ2-2 | TRBV9 | CASSPQDRVSGELFF
TRBD1 | TRBJ2-5 | TRBV10-3 | CAISESGTGSRRTQYF
NA | TRBJ2-5 | TRBV10-3 | CASGSAREETQYF
NA | TRBJ1-2 | TRBV7-2 | CASSSHLANYGYTF
TRBD1 | TRBJ2-7 | TRBV7-9 | CASSLWGTGSHEQYF
TRBD2 | TRBJ2-5 | TRBV2 | CASCGSSGGAGETQYF
TRBD1 | TRBJ1-6 | TRBV19 | CASSIEGTVNSPLHF
NA | TRBJ1-6 | TRBV14 | CASSQGGPYNSPLHF
NA | TRBJ1-2 | TRBV12-3/TRBV12-4 | CASSLGRNYGYTF
NA | TRBJ1-2 | TRBV5-1 | CASSLGTSRVDYGYTF
NA | TRBJ1-2 | TRBV10-3 | CAISEGQGIQLYGYTF
NA | TRBJ2-2 | TRBV27 | CASSFPSTSNCGELFF
NA | TRBJ2-5 | TRBV5-5 | CASSPSGASVAETQYF
NA | TRBJ2-1 | TRBV5-4 | CASSPGVGVEGEQFF
TRBD1 | TRBJ1-2 | TRBV28 | CASSQYPGQGRGTLYGYTF
TRBD1 | TRBJ2-6 | TRBV20-1 | CSASGLPGQGLGGANVLTF
NA | TRBJ2-3 | TRBV6-2/TRBV6-3 | CASSSANTQYF
NA | TRBJ2-5 | TRBV23-1 | CASTQALANFQQETQYF
NA | TRBJ2-3 | TRBV19 | CASSIFRQAADTQYF
TRBD1 | TRBJ2-1 | TRBV7-3 | CASSLNRGNEQFF
NA | TRBJ1-3 | TRBV7-9 | CASSLAGQPGNTIYF
NA | TRBJ1-1 | TRBV9 | CASSVVLGLNTEAFF
NA | TRBJ2-7 | TRBV19 | CASSPGQTYEQYF
TRBD1 | TRBJ1-1 | TRBV18 | CASSPMSNQGEVEAFF
TRBD2 | TRBJ2-1 | TRBV7-6 | CASSLAPSGRDEQFF
TRBD1 | TRBJ2-1 | TRBV6-5 | CASFFAGTGLDEQFF
TRBD2 | TRBJ2-1 | TRBV7-3 | CASSVSSGSYNEQFF